Listed below are T cell receptor beta chains from one sample, sequenced in a study of identical twins. From the 5' RACE reads, TCRdb called clonotypes with MiXCR, one entry per CDR3 protein. The sample consists of about 570,000 distinct CDR3 sequences, over 8.5% of them appearing once. This sample was also put to use in a study of yellow fever vaccine responses in identical twins.

The sample was PBMCs. These receptors all stem from a woman aged 18 to 35 in good health. Both conserved end residues are part of each CDR3. Each record gives: J gene, V gene, D gene, clone size, CDR3 DNA, CDR3 protein. D genes are given only for firm matches. Some rows have no size entry. The others give once, few or many, or a class for an expanded clone.

TRBJ2-7 | TRBV29-1 | - | many | TGCAGCGTTGAATTGGCTAGGACCTACGAGCAGTACTTC | CSVELARTYEQYF
TRBJ2-7 | TRBV5-1 | - | many | TGCGCCAGCAGCTTGCCAGGAGGCCACGAGCAGTACTTC | CASSLPGGHEQYF
TRBJ2-3 | TRBV20-1 | TRBD1 | - | TGCAGTGCCCGACAGGGCCCGAGAGATACGCAGTATTTT | CSARQGPRDTQYF
TRBJ2-3 | TRBV7-9 | TRBD2 | many | TGTGCCAGCATCCATGGCGGGAGGACCACAGATACGCAGTATTTT | CASIHGGRTTDTQYF
TRBJ2-1 | TRBV11-2 | TRBD2 | - | TGTGCCAGCAGCTTAGGAAGGAGCGGGAGAGCAATGATCAATGAGCAGTTCTTC | CASSLGRSGRAMINEQFF
TRBJ2-1 | TRBV6-1 | - | - | TGTGCCAGCAGCACTACATGGACTCCTTACAATGAGCAGTTCTTC | CASSTTWTPYNEQFF
TRBJ2-7 | TRBV27 | - | few | TGTGCCAGCAGTCTAGGAGGGACTGGACGATTCTACGAGCAGTACTTC | CASSLGGTGRFYEQYF
TRBJ2-5 | TRBV20-1 | - | once | TGCAGTGCTAGAGATTTTTCGGGAGAGACCCAGTACTTC | CSARDFSGETQYF
TRBJ2-6 | TRBV27 | TRBD1 | few | TGTGCCAGCAGTTTACTGACAGGGCTGACTGGGGCCAACGTCCTGACTTTC | CASSLLTGLTGANVLTF
TRBJ2-7 | TRBV20-1 | TRBD1 | - | TGCAGTGCTAGAGATGACAGGGACTACGAGCAGTACTTC | CSARDDRDYEQYF
TRBJ2-5 | TRBV28 | - | few | TGTGCCAGCAGTTTACTAAACCAAGAGACCCAGTACTTC | CASSLLNQETQYF
TRBJ1-1 | TRBV20-1 | - | few | TGCAGTGCTAGGGAACGGGGGGCTTTTGGAGCTTTCTTT | CSARERGAFGAFF
TRBJ1-1 | TRBV29-1 | - | - | TGCAGCGTTGAAGATTCGTTAGGGGGATCGAACACTGAAGCTTTCTTT | CSVEDSLGGSNTEAFF
TRBJ1-1 | TRBV12-3/TRBV12-4 | - | few | TGTGCCAGCAGTTTTGGGCACATGAACACTGAAGCTTTCTTT | CASSFGHMNTEAFF